This T cell receptor beta chain comes out of a study of blood T cell repertoires in COVID-19. Study-level information: Samples of COVID-19 (acute and convalescent) were obtained from the United States, Italy and Spain. Sample material is recorded as cDNA or gDNA derived from T cells, B-cell-depleted T cells, or PBMCs.

In the original analysis: Amplification of reference gene primers was used by the study to estimate nucleated cell counts. Libraries were prepared by immunoSEQ multiplex PCR; TCRdb keeps only in-frame clonotypes and omits some of them. The V and J calls and the clone size are those of that table, but D and trimming were determined from the DNA. The table records approximately 300,000 clones, just under 90% of them present only once. The V end was cut by 5 bases, the J end by 1 base, with 11 bases between. The CDR3 has 14 residues. Germline CDR1 and CDR2: SGHTA and FQGNSA. Seattle patient enrollment occurred during active infection, with longitudinal follow-up thereafter.

Sequencing was carried out using peripheral blood. This receptor was identified in a woman aged 25 to 45 with COVID-19, enrolled during active disease. The chain employs TRBV7-2 and TRBJ1-1; D not resolved. The CDR3 DNA sequence: TGTGCCAGCAGCCCCCTTATTAGGAACACTGAAGCTTTCTTT. Translated: CASSPLIRNTEAFF.